This T cell receptor (beta chain) was captured by sequencing in a study of shared clonotypes between healthy human individuals. Study observations and caveats: Naive subsets typically showed greater estimated richness than memory subsets.

Worth noting for this clone: Its specificity is unknown.

Clones were read by immunoSEQ multiplex PCR, and TCRdb kept only the in-frame ones, dropping some. The sample holds some 2,400,000 clones; around 95% are singletons and the top ten take less than 0.15%. The sequenced sample consisted of naive CD4+ T cells sorted from blood. Documented subset: CD45RA+ positively selected. The TCR sequence derives from a man younger than 35 in good health.

The CDR3 loop is CASSQDPGSESSKQYF. The CDR3 DNA follows: TGCGCCAGCAGCCAAGATCCTGGCAGTGAGAGTTCCAAGCAGTACTTC. The J gene is TRBJ2-7, the V gene TRBV4-3, with no clear D. Trimming shortened V by 0 bases and J by 8 bases, and 20 bases separated the two germline ends. Per germline, CDR1 LGHNA and CDR2 YSLEER. CDR3 size: 16 residues.